What follows describes a single T cell receptor beta chain. The source of the sample is a study of blood T cell repertoires in COVID-19. The V segment lost 3 bases and the J segment 1 base; nucleotides outside the gene matches: 2. CDR3 length: 15 residues. Per the germline V gene, CDR1 is DFQATT and CDR2 is SNEGSKA (reference sequence). Measured with immunoSEQ multiplex PCR; TCRdb has only the in-frame clones, and not every one. The data contain around 250,000 clones, 75% to 85% of them singletons. The material sequenced was peripheral blood. The sequence was collected from a man aged 45-65 years with active or convalescent COVID-19. The chain has TRBV20-1 and TRBJ2-1; 11 nucleotides agree with TRBD1. CDR3 protein: CSASGQGASYNEQFF. In nucleotides, the CDR3 is TGCAGTGCTAGTGGACAGGGGGCATCCTACAATGAGCAGTTCTTC.